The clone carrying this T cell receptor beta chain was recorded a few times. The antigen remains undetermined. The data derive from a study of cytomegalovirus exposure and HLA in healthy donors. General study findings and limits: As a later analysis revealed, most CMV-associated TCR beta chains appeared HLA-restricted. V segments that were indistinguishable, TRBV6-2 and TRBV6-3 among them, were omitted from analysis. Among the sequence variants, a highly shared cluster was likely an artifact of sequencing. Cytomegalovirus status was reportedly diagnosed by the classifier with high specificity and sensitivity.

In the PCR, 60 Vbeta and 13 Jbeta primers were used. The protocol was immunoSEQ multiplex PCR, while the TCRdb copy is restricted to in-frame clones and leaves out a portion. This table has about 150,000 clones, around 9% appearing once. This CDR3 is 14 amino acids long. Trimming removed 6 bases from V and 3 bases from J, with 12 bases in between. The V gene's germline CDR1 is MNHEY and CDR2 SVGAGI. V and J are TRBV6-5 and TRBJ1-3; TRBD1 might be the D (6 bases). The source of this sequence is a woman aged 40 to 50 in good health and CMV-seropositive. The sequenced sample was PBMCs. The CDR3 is CASSSGQNGNTIYF. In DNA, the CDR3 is TGTGCCAGCAGCTCTGGACAGAATGGAAACACCATATATTTT.